This TCR beta chain was obtained from a study of T-cell memory formation after mild COVID-19. CDR3 length: 13 residues. The germline CDR1 and CDR2 sequences are DFQATT and SNEGSKA (reference sequence). The V and J ends lost 0 bases and 7 bases, in that order; junction bases with no gene match: 3. Using its own MiXCR run on the 5' RACE reads, TCRdb lists one record per CDR3 protein. The table records roughly 370,000 distinct CDR3 sequences, roughly 15% of them present only once. The TCR originated in a young man who had mild COVID-19 (a few samples of this study predate the infection). Cell type and time point are not known. This chain links TRBV20-1 with TRBJ2-4; 7 nucleotides align to TRBD1. Sequencing input: PBMCs or a T cell subset sorted from them (not recorded which). CDR3 coding DNA: TGCAGTGCTAGAGATTTGACAGGGAACATTCAGTACTTC. It specifies CSARDLTGNIQYF.